The 23 T cell receptor beta chains below all came from one sample that was sequenced in a study of T cells in localized non-small cell lung cancer (dated by TCRdb to 2018 to 2021). Libraries were made using the immunoSEQ multiplex PCR assay. In TCRdb, the immuneACCESS table is reduced to in-frame sequences with V and J assigned. These tables do not hold every clone; where another copy was compared, an unresolved V gene accounts for under half, and the others remain unexplained. The sample table contains 60,000 to 85,000 clones; only one count was recorded for less than 90% of them. Roughly 22% of the sample comes from the top ten. The specimen comprised peripheral blood, sampled before any cancer treatment. The receptors come from a male donor older than 55 with stage III squamous cell lung carcinoma.

The V call is TRBV19, the J call TRBJ2-6, with a tentative D call TRBD1 (6 bases). V was shortened by 3 bases and J by 0 bases, with 18 bases between the two germline ends. This CDR3 has 19 amino acids. Germline V lookup: CDR1 LNHDA, CDR2 SQIVND (reference sequence). CDR3 region: CASSIRRPGHTSGANVLTF. CDR3 in DNA: TGTGCCAGTAGTATTAGGAGACCGGGACATACCTCTGGGGCCAACGTCCTGACTTTC.

The CDR3 DNA follows: TGTGCCAGCAGCGTAGGGACCAGCGGGGGGGCGGACATTCAGTACTTC. It encodes CASSVGTSGGADIQYF. The chain carries TRBV9 and TRBJ2-4, with 10 bases that match TRBD2. Trimming took 0 bases from V and 8 from J; bases not matched to a gene: 8. Germline V gene lookup returns CDR1 SGDLS and CDR2 YYNGEE. The CDR3 has 16 amino acids.

The chain joins TRBV5-5 to TRBJ1-2; TRBD1 agrees at 9 bases. V lost 0 bases to trimming and J lost 7 bases; unmatched junction nucleotides: 1. The CDR3 extends over 13 amino acids. Germline CDR1 and CDR2: SGHKS and YYEKEE (reference sequence). The CDR3 DNA reads as TGTGCCAGCAGCTTGGAGGACAGGGGTGGCTACACCTTC. Translation: CASSLEDRGGYTF.

The chain couples TRBV7-8 to TRBJ2-5; 14 bases map to TRBD2. V shed 5 bases, J shed 0 bases, and the junction held 8 bases outside the gene matches. Germline V lookup: CDR1 SGHVS, CDR2 FQNEAQ. This CDR3 comprises 18 residues. In DNA form, the CDR3 reads TGTGCCAGCAGCCCACGACTAGCGGGGGGGCCGTACCAAGAGACCCAGTACTTC. Translated, it gives CASSPRLAGGPYQETQYF.

The V and J genes are TRBV11-2 and TRBJ2-1; tentatively, D is TRBD1 or TRBD2 (5 bases each). Germline CDR1 reads SGHAT; CDR2 reads FQNNGV. This CDR3 is 12 amino acids long. V dropped 5 bases and J dropped 8 bases, with 10 bases sitting between them. The CDR3 protein is CASSPRGDEQFF. DNA for the CDR3: TGTGCCAGCAGCCCACGAGGGGATGAGCAGTTCTTC.

This clone was seen just once. CDR3 amino acids: CASGGPTYEQYV. Here the CDR3 DNA reads TGTGCCAGCGGAGGGCCCACTTACGAGCAGTACGTC. V gene TRBV6-1 combines with J gene TRBJ2-7; D is perhaps TRBD2 (6 bases). The germline gives CDR1 MNHNS, CDR2 SASEGT. The CDR3 runs to 12 residues. Between the trimmed V and J ends, which lost 8 bases and 4 bases, there was a span of 12 bases.

The chain links TRBV2 to TRBJ1-4; 7 nucleotides line up with TRBD1. Germline trimming cut 2 bases from V and 8 bases from J; bases unmatched to any gene: 2. The germline V gene encodes CDR1 SNHLY and CDR2 FYNNEI. The length of the CDR3 is 13 residues. CDR3 residues: CASSEIRGEKLFF. CDR3 DNA sequence: TGTGCCAGCAGTGAAATCAGGGGGGAAAAACTGTTTTTT.

The chain couples TRBV30 to TRBJ1-3; weak D call: TRBD1 (5 bases). V lost 2 bases and J 2 bases, leaving 16 bases between the germline ends. Germline V CDR1 and CDR2: GTSNPN, SVGIG (reference sequence). The CDR3 totals 16 residues. CDR3 in DNA: TGTGCCTGGAGTCTTAATCGGGGGATAGCTGGAAACACCATATATTTT. Protein product: CAWSLNRGIAGNTIYF.

The V gene is TRBV7-2, the J gene TRBJ1-2; 7 nucleotides agree with TRBD1. Trimming took 2 bases from V and 3 from J; bases not matched to a gene: 3. The V gene's germline CDR1 is SGHTA and CDR2 FQGNSA. The CDR3 is 14 amino acids. CDR3 amino acids: CASSLKGADYGYTF. The DNA for the CDR3 is TGTGCCAGCAGCTTAAAGGGGGCGGACTATGGCTACACCTTC. Using reference TRBV7-2 and TRBJ1-2 for the parts outside the CDR3, the full variable domain is GAGVSQSPSNKVTEKGKDVELRCDPISGHTALYWYRQSLGQGLEFLIYFQGNSAPDKSGLPSDRFSAERTGGSVSTLTIQRTQQEDSAVYLCASSLKGADYGYTFGSGTRLTVV.

V gene TRBV7-2 combines with J gene TRBJ2-2; 11 bases are shared with TRBD1. The germline V gene encodes CDR1 SGHTA and CDR2 FQGNSA. J gave up 0 bases and V 10 bases, and 4 bases lay outside the gene matches. This CDR3 contains 15 residues. This CDR3 is CAIGGQGANTGELFF. CDR3 nucleotides: TGTGCCATCGGGGGACAGGGGGCGAACACCGGGGAGCTGTTTTTT.

The rearrangement links TRBV7-2 to TRBJ1-5, with 10 bases matching TRBD1. This CDR3 spans 15 amino acids. CDR1 and CDR2 from the germline V gene are SGHTA and FQGNSA. J lost 1 base, V lost 6 bases, and 3 bases had no gene match. CDR3 amino acids: CASRADRGSNQPQHF. CDR3 sequence (DNA): TGTGCCAGCAGAGCGGACAGGGGGAGCAATCAGCCCCAGCATTTT.

V is TRBV5-6 and J is TRBJ1-2; 8 positions match TRBD1. J was trimmed by 8 bases and V by 2 bases; bases with no gene match: 8. Germline CDR1 SGHDT, CDR2 YYEEEE. This CDR3 contains 14 residues. CDR3 sequence reads: CASSFWTGREGYTF. The CDR3 DNA reads as TGTGCCAGCAGCTTCTGGACAGGGCGCGAGGGCTACACCTTC.

This chain links TRBV19 with TRBJ1-1; D possibly corresponds to TRBD1 (5 bases). Per the germline V gene, CDR1 is LNHDA and CDR2 is SQIVND (reference sequence). Deletions cut 9 bases from V and 2 bases from J, with 10 bases between. This CDR3 has 12 amino acids. The CDR3 spells CASDDRNTEAFF. The CDR3 DNA sequence: TGTGCCAGCGACGACAGAAACACTGAAGCTTTCTTT.

This chain links TRBV6-5 with TRBJ1-1; the D gene is possibly TRBD1 (5 bases). The CDR3 has 15 amino acids. CDR1 and CDR2 (germline): MNHEY, SVGAGI. V lost 8 bases and J 1 base, leaving 17 bases between the germline ends. The DNA of the CDR3 is TGTGCCAGCGCGGGGGGGGAGGCTACGAACACTGAAGCTTTCTTT. Translation gives CASAGGEATNTEAFF.

The rearrangement links TRBV19 to TRBJ2-5, with 7 bases lining up with TRBD2. Germline lookup yields CDR1 LNHDA and CDR2 SQIVND (reference sequence). This CDR3 contains 15 residues. Trimming cost V 5 bases and J 4 bases; bases outside gene matches: 10. The CDR3 coding sequence is TGTGCCAGTAGTTGGGAGGGAAGTCGAGCAGAGACCCAGTACTTC. It encodes CASSWEGSRAETQYF.

This chain joins TRBV4-1 and TRBJ1-1; tentative D call: TRBD1 (6 bases). The germline V gene encodes CDR1 MGHRA and CDR2 YSYEKL. The V gene lost 2 bases and the J gene lost 2 bases, with 12 bases spanning the gap. The CDR3 contains 15 residues. CDR3 DNA sequence: TGCGCCAGCAGCCAAAACAGGGCATCTAACACTGAAGCTTTCTTT. Translating gives CASSQNRASNTEAFF.

This chain uses TRBV29-1 with TRBJ1-2, with TRBD1 identical over 7 bases. The CDR3 sequence is 10 residues long. CDR1 is SQVTM and CDR2 is ANQGSEA in the germline V gene. J was trimmed by 6 bases and V by 6 bases; bases with no gene match: 1. CDR3 in amino acids: CSVQGNGYTF. CDR3 in DNA: TGCAGCGTACAGGGGAATGGCTACACCTTC.

The rearrangement joins TRBV5-1 to TRBJ2-5; D unclear. Trimming left V 2 bases short and J 4 bases short, with 21 bases between. The CDR3 covers 17 residues. Germline CDR1 is SGHRS and CDR2 is YFSETQ. CDR3 amino acids: CASSLIRVPVGGETQYF. The CDR3 DNA is TGCGCCAGCAGCTTAATACGCGTCCCCGTGGGCGGAGAGACCCAGTACTTC. The full variable domain, with the rest looked up from reference TRBV5-1 and TRBJ2-5, is KAGVTQTPRYLIKTRGQQVTLSCSPISGHRSVSWYQQTPGQGLQFLFEYFSETQRNKGNFPGRFSGRQFSNSRSEMNVSTLELGDSALYLCASSLIRVPVGGETQYFGPGTRLLVL.

The chain combines TRBV7-2 with TRBJ2-3; possible D gene TRBD2, 6 bases. Trimming shortened V by 3 bases and J by 1 base, and 11 bases separated the two germline ends. CDR3 length equals 15 residues. Germline V gene data show CDR1 as SGHTA and CDR2 as FQGNSA. The CDR3 DNA reads as TGTGCCAGCAGCTTCGTGGGGGAGGGCACAGATACGCAGTATTTT. Protein: CASSFVGEGTDTQYF.

This chain joins TRBV5-6 and TRBJ1-1; D is unresolved. Germline-derived CDR1 and CDR2 are SGHDT and YYEEEE. The CDR3 spans 13 residues. V lost 2 bases and J 2 bases, leaving 7 bases between the germline ends. CDR3 bases: TGTGCCAGCAGCTTAACAGTAAACACTGAAGCTTTCTTT. It is translated as CASSLTVNTEAFF.

The rearrangement uses TRBV18 and TRBJ2-5, with 7 bases matching TRBD1. Trimming took 4 bases from V and 2 from J; bases not matched to a gene: 4. This CDR3 comprises 14 residues. The germline CDR1 and CDR2 sequences are KGHSH and LQKENI. Here the CDR3 reads CASSQGTEQETQYF. CDR3 DNA sequence: TGTGCCAGCTCACAAGGGACAGAACAAGAGACCCAGTACTTC.

By sample share, this clone is medium-sized. This chain links TRBV19 with TRBJ1-1; D is unclear. Germline-derived CDR1 and CDR2 are LNHDA and SQIVND (reference sequence). This CDR3 is 15 amino acids long. Trimming shortened V by 5 bases and J by 0 bases, and 13 bases separated the two germline ends. For the CDR3, the DNA is TGTGCCAGTAGTCCTCTTGAGGGTGTGAACACTGAAGCTTTCTTT. The encoded protein is CASSPLEGVNTEAFF.

The rearrangement links TRBV7-9 to TRBJ2-3; D not resolved. This CDR3 is 12 amino acids long. Trimming pared 4 bases from V and 2 bases from J, leaving 4 bases between. Germline V gives CDR1 SEHNR, CDR2 FQNEAQ (reference sequence). In nucleotides, the CDR3 is TGTGCCAGCAGCTCATACACAGATACGCAGTATTTT. Residues: CASSSYTDTQYF.